The 11 T cell receptor beta chains reported below all come from one sample, sequenced in a study of blood T cells in healthy people across ages. Combining a sample-barcoded 5' primer with a J-beta primer mix, a second PCR ran for about 6 to 12 cycles. MiXCR, applied by TCRdb to the 5' RACE reads, yields one record per CDR3 protein. Of roughly 800,000 distinct CDR3 sequences detected, about 36% appear once; the ten largest clones hold approximately 12%. The sequenced material came from blood. The receptors shown here come from a man between 18 and 35 years old in good health.

The chain employs TRBV11-2 and TRBJ2-2, with TRBD2 identical over 10 bases. The CDR3 length is 18 residues. Germline lookup yields CDR1 SGHAT and CDR2 FQNNGV. V lost 2 bases and J lost 3; bases outside the gene matches: 9. The CDR3 coding sequence is TGTGCCAGCAGCTTACAGATCCTAGCGGGGGCGGACACCGGGGAGCTGTTTTTT. Translating gives CASSLQILAGADTGELFF.

This clonotype was seen many times. The V call is TRBV29-1, the J call TRBJ1-2; D gene ambiguous. Germline V CDR1 and CDR2: SQVTM, ANQGSEA. V was clipped by 3 bases and J by 3 bases, with 5 bases between them. The CDR3 has 11 amino acids. CDR3 loop: CSVETDYGYTF. In DNA form, the CDR3 reads TGCAGCGTTGAGACGGACTATGGCTACACCTTC.

A few counts support this clonotype. The rearrangement uses TRBV7-2 and TRBJ2-7; D ambiguous. Per germline, CDR1 SGHTA and CDR2 FQGNSA. This CDR3 comprises 14 residues. Trimming took 3 bases from V and 2 from J, leaving 11 bases between them. The CDR3 DNA is TGTGCCAGCAGCTTTATGTATCAAACCTACGAGCAGTACTTC. This codes for CASSFMYQTYEQYF.

The chain recombines TRBV4-3 with TRBJ2-1, with 9 bases matching TRBD2. Germline assignment: CDR1 LGHNA and CDR2 YSLEER. The CDR3 spans 17 residues. The J segment lost 0 bases and the V segment lost 1 base, leaving 4 bases of the junction unmatched. CDR3 in amino acids: CASSQGGGANSYNEQFF. DNA for the CDR3: TGCGCCAGCAGCCAAGGCGGGGGGGCGAACTCCTACAATGAGCAGTTCTTC.

J is TRBJ2-1 and V is TRBV4-2; 8 bases are shared with TRBD2. CDR1 LGHNA and CDR2 YNFKEQ come from the germline V gene. CDR3 length: 15 amino acids. V lost 5 bases, J lost 9 bases, and 12 bases stayed unmatched. The DNA for the CDR3 is TGTGCCAGCAGCTCCCTTTTCGGACTAGCAGTTGAGCAGTTCTTC. This gives the protein CASSSLFGLAVEQFF.

The chain employs TRBV20-1 and TRBJ2-7, with TRBD2 matching over 10 bases. This CDR3 has 15 amino acids. The V segment lost 1 base and the J segment 7 bases; nucleotides outside the gene matches: 10. Germline CDR1 reads DFQATT; CDR2 reads SNEGSKA (reference sequence). CDR3 in amino acids: CSARGLAGAPNEQYF. CDR3 sequence (DNA): TGCAGTGCTAGAGGCCTAGCGGGGGCGCCCAATGAGCAGTACTTC.

V gene TRBV6-6 combines with J gene TRBJ1-5; 9 bases match TRBD1. Germline-derived CDR1 and CDR2 are MNHNY and SVGAGI (reference sequence). The CDR3 extends over 17 amino acids. With V trimmed by 4 bases and J by 2 bases, 9 bases remained unmatched. CDR3 loop: CASSSTGGRQGNQPQHF. DNA for the CDR3: TGTGCCAGCAGTTCTACAGGGGGCCGCCAGGGCAATCAGCCCCAGCATTTT.

The chain links TRBV20-1 to TRBJ2-1; D gene ambiguous. V lost 7 bases and J 4 bases, leaving 11 bases between the germline ends. The CDR3 is 12 residues long. Germline assignment: CDR1 DFQATT and CDR2 SNEGSKA (reference sequence). This CDR3 reads CSVSDLYNEQFF. The CDR3 DNA is TGCAGTGTTTCTGACCTGTACAATGAGCAGTTCTTC.

This clonotype was recorded many times. The chain joins TRBV12-3 or TRBV12-4 to TRBJ2-7; D is unresolved. V was pared by 7 bases and J by 3 bases, with 10 bases between. This CDR3 is built from 12 residues. CDR3 region: CASTRAGYEQYF. For the CDR3, the DNA is TGTGCCAGCACCCGGGCAGGCTACGAGCAGTACTTC.

This clonotype was observed at least ten times. This chain links TRBV12-3 or TRBV12-4 with TRBJ2-3; a possible D gene is TRBD2 (6 bases). V lost 6 bases, J lost 1 base, and 17 bases lay in between. This CDR3 has 16 amino acids. The CDR3 coding sequence is TGTGCCAGCAGCCCCCTTCGCGGGGCCCGCACAGATACGCAGTATTTT. This codes for CASSPLRGARTDTQYF.

The V gene is TRBV18, the J gene TRBJ2-7, with no clear D. The V end was cut by 3 bases, the J end by 7 bases, with 16 bases between. The CDR3 runs 14 residues. The germline V gene encodes CDR1 KGHSH and CDR2 LQKENI. The CDR3 loop reads CASSPVGIYNEQYF. CDR3 sequence (DNA): TGTGCCAGCTCACCCGTAGGTATCTACAATGAGCAGTACTTC.